The present TCR beta chain was sequenced within a study of cytomegalovirus exposure and HLA in healthy donors. Healthy people donating bone marrow made up the donors. Germline V gene data show CDR1 as SGHAT and CDR2 as FQNNGV. J was trimmed by 6 bases and V by 1 base; bases with no gene match: 0. The CDR3 consists of 12 residues. A multiplex PCR was run with 60 Vbeta primers and 13 Jbeta primers. In the authors' workflow: Approximately 11 million of the 60 million to 90 million unique TCR beta chains counted in a later analysis were shared. Sequenced by immunoSEQ multiplex PCR; TCRdb stores in-frame clones only, minus some. That table is the source of V, J and clone size, and D and trimming were worked out from the DNA. The table records roughly 84,000 clones, 70% to 85% of them present only once.

This clonotype was obtained from a human donor in good health. The sequenced sample consisted of PBMCs. The rearrangement uses TRBV11-2 and TRBJ2-7, with 7 bases matching TRBD2. CDR3 residues: CASSLGGGEQYF. The CDR3 bases are TGTGCCAGCAGCTTAGGGGGGGGCGAGCAGTACTTC.